This passage covers 14 T cell receptor beta chains from one sample sequenced in a study of CD8 T cells in ankylosing spondylitis. TCRdb re-derived calls from the 5' RACE reads in MiXCR, one entry per CDR3 protein. The data contain a few hundred thousand distinct CDR3 sequences, over 15% of them seen just once; the ten biggest clones take up approximately 32%. Sequencing was done on a sample of blood, either unsorted or a sorted T cell fraction (not recorded which). These receptors all come from a male donor with ankylosing spondylitis or in good health (not recorded which).

This chain uses TRBV28 with TRBJ2-7; a possible D gene is TRBD1 (5 bases). This CDR3 is built from 12 residues. The ends were cut back, 7 bases at V and 8 bases at J, with 15 bases in the middle. CDR1 is MDHEN, CDR2 SYDVKM, per germline. CDR3 DNA: TGTGCCAGCAATGACAGAATATACAAGCAGTACTTC. Residues: CASNDRIYKQYF.

This clonotype was recorded many times. In nucleotides, the CDR3 is TGTGCCAGTAGTACCGGGACTACTCACAATGAGCAGTTCTTC. Translation: CASSTGTTHNEQFF. The chain combines TRBV19 with TRBJ2-1; 7 bases are a match to TRBD2. The CDR3 loop spans 14 amino acids. V trimming: 4 bases; J trimming: 5 bases; junction bases outside the gene matches: 5. The germline CDR1 and CDR2 sequences are LNHDA and SQIVND (reference sequence).

V and J are TRBV12-3 or TRBV12-4 and TRBJ1-6; the D gene is possibly TRBD1 (5 bases). Trimming left V 6 bases short and J 10 bases short, with 10 bases between. The CDR3 length is 12 residues. The CDR3 DNA reads TGTGCCAGCAGCAGGGACGTATCACCCCTCCACTTT. Translating it yields CASSRDVSPLHF.

The CDR3 DNA sequence: TGTGCCAGCAATACTCCCCCCCCGGGGGCGTACAATGAGCAGTTCTTC. Protein: CASNTPPPGAYNEQFF. J is TRBJ2-1 and V is TRBV5-5, with D perhaps matching TRBD1 or TRBD2 (6 bases each). Trimming took off 6 bases at V and 4 bases at J, with 20 bases between the two ends. The germline gives CDR1 SGHKS, CDR2 YYEKEE (reference sequence). This CDR3 spans 16 amino acids. Drawing the rest from reference TRBV5-5 and TRBJ2-1, the complete variable domain is DAGVTQSPTHLIKTRGQQVTLRCSPISGHKSVSWYQQVLGQGPQFIFQYYEKEERGRGNFPDRFSARQFPNYSSELNVNALLLGDSALYLCASNTPPPGAYNEQFFGPGTRLTVL.

This clonotype has a handful of counts. The gene calls are TRBV4-3 and TRBJ2-3; TRBD2 matches 8 bases. The CDR3 sequence is 16 residues long. Germline values: CDR1 LGHNA, CDR2 YSLEER. The V gene end was trimmed by 0 bases and the J gene end by 6 bases; junction bases not matched to a gene: 8. CDR3 loop: CASSQDNSGSSDTQYF. The CDR3 bases are TGCGCCAGCAGCCAAGATAACAGCGGGAGTTCGGATACGCAGTATTTT.

The rearrangement uses TRBV7-9 and TRBJ2-5; no clear D gene. The germline V gene has CDR1 SEHNR and CDR2 FQNEAQ (reference sequence). This CDR3 comprises 13 residues. Trimming took off 1 base at V and 3 bases at J, with 6 bases between the two ends. In DNA form, the CDR3 reads TGTGCCAGCAGCTTAGACTCTGAAGAGACCCAGTACTTC. Protein product: CASSLDSEETQYF.

This chain joins TRBV4-3 and TRBJ2-7; maybe TRBD2 (6 bases). The CDR3 is made up of 12 amino acids. In germline, CDR1 is LGHNA, CDR2 YSLEER. Trimming took off 0 bases at V and 9 bases at J, with 9 bases between the two ends. The DNA for the CDR3 is TGCGCCAGCAGCCAAGATAGCGGCCGGCAGTACTTC. Amino acids: CASSQDSGRQYF.

The sample holds a few counts of this clonotype. The chain couples TRBV5-1 to TRBJ2-2; unclear D gene. V dropped 0 bases and J dropped 8 bases, with 11 bases sitting between them. CDR3 length: 14 amino acids. CDR1 and CDR2 from the germline V gene are SGHRS and YFSETQ. CDR3 residues: CASSLEASEGELFF. CDR3 DNA sequence: TGCGCCAGCAGCTTGGAGGCTTCGGAAGGGGAGCTGTTTTTT.

The CDR3 reads CSVEGTSGQMGFF. The DNA of the CDR3 is TGCAGCGTTGAGGGGACTAGCGGCCAAATGGGGTTCTTC. The rearrangement joins TRBV29-1 to TRBJ2-1, with 11 positions matching TRBD2. J lost 15 bases, V lost 3 bases, and 10 bases had no gene match. This CDR3 has 13 residues. The germline V gene has CDR1 SQVTM and CDR2 ANQGSEA.

CDR3 nucleotide sequence: TGTGCCAGCAGCCCCACTGGATCGAATAGCGAGCAGTACTTC. Translating it yields CASSPTGSNSEQYF. J is TRBJ2-7 and V is TRBV7-3; D is unresolved. V gave up 5 bases and J gave up 6 bases, with 17 bases separating them. Germline CDR1 SGHTA, CDR2 FQGTGA. This CDR3 region has 14 residues.

V usage is TRBV3-1 and J usage is TRBJ1-1; TRBD1 agrees at 9 bases. This CDR3 contains 13 residues. The germline V gene encodes CDR1 LGHDT and CDR2 YNNKEL (reference sequence). The junction had 6 bases not matched to a gene; V was cut back by 6 bases and J by 7 bases. CDR3 region: CASRSDRGDEAFF. For the CDR3, the DNA is TGTGCCAGCAGATCCGACAGGGGGGATGAAGCTTTCTTT.

The chain employs TRBV7-2 and TRBJ1-1; possible D gene TRBD1, 5 bases. V was cut by 1 base and J by 1 base, with 13 bases left in between. CDR3 length: 16 amino acids. The germline CDR1 and CDR2 sequences are SGHTA and FQGNSA. The DNA of the CDR3 is TGTGCCAGCAGCTTAGGGGACGACATGGGGAACACTGAAGCTTTCTTT. This sequence encodes CASSLGDDMGNTEAFF. Based on the CDR3 plus reference TRBV7-2 and TRBJ1-1, the full variable domain is GAGVSQSPSNKVTEKGKDVELRCDPISGHTALYWYRQSLGQGLEFLIYFQGNSAPDKSGLPSDRFSAERTGGSVSTLTIQRTQQEDSAVYLCASSLGDDMGNTEAFFGQGTRLTVV.

J is TRBJ2-3 and V is TRBV4-2; 7 bases are a match to TRBD2. V trimming: 1 base; J trimming: 2 bases; junction bases outside the gene matches: 6. Looked up from germline, CDR1 is LGHNA and CDR2 is YNFKEQ. The CDR3 length is 16 residues. This chain's CDR3 is CASSQGPSGLTDTQYF. CDR3 coding DNA: TGTGCCAGCAGCCAAGGGCCTAGCGGACTCACAGATACGCAGTATTTT.

This clonotype has just a few counts. This chain joins TRBV20-1 and TRBJ2-1; no firm D call. This CDR3 comprises 16 residues. Trimming removed 0 bases from V and 4 bases from J, with 16 bases in between. The germline gives CDR1 DFQATT, CDR2 SNEGSKA (reference sequence). The CDR3 bases are TGCAGTGCTAGAGAGGAAGGTACAGACCCTTACAATGAGCAGTTCTTC. Its protein product is CSAREEGTDPYNEQFF.